This entry features one T cell receptor beta chain sequence. As yet, its antigen is unknown. This record comes from a study of CD8 T cells in Susac syndrome. Study outcomes and limitations: The study conceded that relatively few individuals underwent its TCR sequencing and HLA analysis.

CD8+ and CD4+ T cells from blood underwent TCR beta sequencing, which was carried out in a high-throughput format. The multiple sclerosis controls comprised treatment-naive patients whose relapsing-remitting disease was stable or active. Negative isolation yielded the CD8+ and CD4+ T cells, while FACS enriched the TEMRA cells. Random hexamers were used to reverse transcribe roughly 0.45 to 1 ug of RNA. A single record per CDR3 protein comes from TCRdb applying MiXCR to the immunoSEQ multiplex PCR reads. The sample records around 130,000 distinct CDR3 sequences, around 94% being singletons. There are 16 residues in the CDR3. Germline CDR1 and CDR2: SGHTA and FQGNSA. V lost 4 bases and J lost 2, with 17 bases in between.

The clonotype was recovered from a human donor with multiple sclerosis. The V call is TRBV7-2, the J call TRBJ1-2; D remains unclear. The sample taken for sequencing was CD4+ T cells from PBMCs. In DNA, the CDR3 is TGTGCCAGCAGCTCCAACGGACGGAGCGTCAACTATGGCTACACCTTC. Protein: CASSSNGRSVNYGYTF.